This T cell receptor (beta chain) stems from a study of identifying expanded T cells in peripheral blood. Repertoires were generated with immunoSEQ multiplex PCR, while TCRdb's copy carries only in-frame clones and drops some. Among approximately 85,000 clones listed, roughly four fifths were seen once. The CDR3 spans 16 residues. The germline gives CDR1 SEHNR, CDR2 FQNEAQ (reference sequence). Trimming removed 5 bases from V and 7 bases from J; junction bases left unmatched: 9. Study-level results: Technical replicates showed roughly 1.2 changed clones; two weeks about 16; four weeks 19.

Turning to this clone: The antigen is not known.

Sequencing was done on a sample of blood. J is TRBJ2-1 and V is TRBV7-9; TRBD2 matches 12 bases. The receptor comes from a person aged 18 to 75 in good health. The CDR3 loop is CASSTPGLAGSNEQFF. CDR3 bases: TGTGCCAGCAGCACCCCGGGACTAGCGGGTTCTAATGAGCAGTTCTTC.